A selection of T cell receptor beta chains follows, all from one sample in a study of blood T cell repertoires in COVID-19. Sequenced by immunoSEQ multiplex PCR; TCRdb stores in-frame clones only, minus some. The sample includes 310,000 or so clones, about nine tenths of them seen just once. Sequencing was carried out using peripheral blood. These receptors all stem from a woman between 50 and 59 years old who had recovered from COVID-19. Each CDR3 is given with its conserved first and last residue. The D gene is left open where the match is weak. Only some rows state a clone size, as once, few, many or a class for expanded clones.

DNA: TGTGCCATCAGTGCGGACACCGGGGAGCTGTTTTTT
CDR3: CAISADTGELFF
D: -
V: TRBV10-3
size: -
J: TRBJ2-2

DNA: TGTGCCAGCAGTTCCCAACAAGGGGGTACGCAGTATTTT
CDR3: CASSSQQGGTQYF
D: -
V: TRBV6-5
size: -
J: TRBJ2-3

DNA: TGTGCCAGCAGCTCGGGACAGGAGGATGAAGCTTTCTTT
CDR3: CASSSGQEDEAFF
D: -
V: TRBV12-1
size: -
J: TRBJ1-1

DNA: TGTGCCAGCAGCGTAGATCAGGGGAATTCACCCCTCCACTTT
CDR3: CASSVDQGNSPLHF
D: -
V: TRBV9
size: -
J: TRBJ1-6

DNA: TGTGCCAGCAGTGACACGAACAGGGGATGGAATTCACCCCTCCACTTT
CDR3: CASSDTNRGWNSPLHF
D: TRBD1
V: TRBV6-4
size: -
J: TRBJ1-6

DNA: TGTGCCAGCAGCGGGACTAGCTCTAGCACAGATACGCAGTATTTT
CDR3: CASSGTSSSTDTQYF
D: TRBD2
V: TRBV9
size: -
J: TRBJ2-3

DNA: TGTGCCACCAGTGAAGGGGACTACAATGAGCAGTTCTTC
CDR3: CATSEGDYNEQFF
D: -
V: TRBV24-1
size: -
J: TRBJ2-1

DNA: TGTGCCAGCAAACCCCTGGGCCCCCTTTACGAGCAGTACTTC
CDR3: CASKPLGPLYEQYF
D: -
V: TRBV28
size: -
J: TRBJ2-7

DNA: TGCGCCAGCAGCCAAGCGCCTAGCGGGGTGGAAAAGTTCTTC
CDR3: CASSQAPSGVEKFF
D: TRBD2
V: TRBV4-3
size: -
J: TRBJ2-1

DNA: TGTGCCAGCAGCATGGGGGGGGGACAGGGACTTTTGGGTAGCAATCAGCCCCAGCATTTT
CDR3: CASSMGGGQGLLGSNQPQHF
D: TRBD1
V: TRBV28
size: -
J: TRBJ1-5

DNA: TGTGCCACCAGCAGTAGCGGGGGGCGGTACAATGAGCAGTTCTTC
CDR3: CATSSSGGRYNEQFF
D: TRBD2
V: TRBV15
size: -
J: TRBJ2-1

DNA: TGCAGTGCTAGTACAGCAACCTACGAGCAGTACTTC
CDR3: CSASTATYEQYF
D: -
V: TRBV20-1
size: -
J: TRBJ2-7

DNA: TGTGCCAGCAGCCAAGACGGAGGGAATATGGATGGCTACACCTTC
CDR3: CASSQDGGNMDGYTF
D: -
V: TRBV3-1/TRBV3-2
size: -
J: TRBJ1-2

DNA: TGCGCCAGCAGCTTGGGGCCGGGACAGGGGACCTACGAGCAGTACTTC
CDR3: CASSLGPGQGTYEQYF
D: TRBD1
V: TRBV5-1
size: -
J: TRBJ2-7

DNA: TGTGCCAGCAGCCCGACAGAATATGGCTACACCTTC
CDR3: CASSPTEYGYTF
D: -
V: TRBV2
size: -
J: TRBJ1-2

DNA: TGTGCCACCAGCAGAGGGACAGGGTCGGGGAATGAGCAGTTCTTC
CDR3: CATSRGTGSGNEQFF
D: TRBD1
V: TRBV15
size: -
J: TRBJ2-1

DNA: TGTGCCAGCAGACAGGGACAAGAGACCCAGTACTTC
CDR3: CASRQGQETQYF
D: -
V: TRBV28
size: -
J: TRBJ2-5

DNA: TGTGCCACCGGAGACGGCGTTAACTATGGCTACACCTTC
CDR3: CATGDGVNYGYTF
D: -
V: TRBV2
size: -
J: TRBJ1-2

DNA: TGCGCCAGCAGCCTATCTGGACAATCCCTAGAAAACCTGTTTTTT
CDR3: CASSLSGQSLENLFF
D: -
V: TRBV5-1
size: -
J: TRBJ1-4

DNA: TGTGCCAGCAGTGAATCCGTCTCTGGGGCCAACGTCCTGACTTTC
CDR3: CASSESVSGANVLTF
D: -
V: TRBV6-1
size: -
J: TRBJ2-6

DNA: TGTGCCAGTAGTATATCAGGACGAGGGACAGGGGTAGAGACCCAGTACTTC
CDR3: CASSISGRGTGVETQYF
D: TRBD1
V: TRBV19
size: -
J: TRBJ2-5

DNA: TGTGCCATCAGTGAGTCAGGGGGACAGGGGACGAAAAACATTCAGTACTTC
CDR3: CAISESGGQGTKNIQYF
D: TRBD1
V: TRBV10-3
size: -
J: TRBJ2-4

DNA: TGTGCCACCAGCCCCTCGGGACAGGGGAAGGGCTATGGCTACACCTTC
CDR3: CATSPSGQGKGYGYTF
D: TRBD1
V: TRBV24-1
size: once
J: TRBJ1-2

DNA: TGTGCCAGCAGGGAACGAGCGGGGGCCACAGATACGCAGTATTTT
CDR3: CASRERAGATDTQYF
D: TRBD2
V: TRBV2
size: -
J: TRBJ2-3

DNA: TGTGCCAGCAGCCTCATTCAGTCTGGAAACACCATATATTTT
CDR3: CASSLIQSGNTIYF
D: -
V: TRBV28
size: -
J: TRBJ1-3

DNA: TGCGCCAGCAGAGCTACTCCGGGACAGGGTATTTTTAGCGGCACTGAAGCTTTCTTT
CDR3: CASRATPGQGIFSGTEAFF
D: TRBD1
V: TRBV10-2
size: -
J: TRBJ1-1

DNA: TGTGCCAGCACCAGGACAGACAACTACGAGCAGTACTTC
CDR3: CASTRTDNYEQYF
D: -
V: TRBV5-5
size: -
J: TRBJ2-7

DNA: TGTGCCAGCAGCGTAGATCTGATCGGTGGCTACACCTTC
CDR3: CASSVDLIGGYTF
D: -
V: TRBV9
size: -
J: TRBJ1-2

DNA: TGTGCCAGCAGTGAGGGACTAGCGGGAGGACGCTACAATGAGCAGTTCTTC
CDR3: CASSEGLAGGRYNEQFF
D: TRBD2
V: TRBV25-1
size: once
J: TRBJ2-1

DNA: TGTGCCAGCAGCGTAGGAGGAGATTGGGGCAACTATGGCTACACCTTC
CDR3: CASSVGGDWGNYGYTF
D: -
V: TRBV9
size: -
J: TRBJ1-2

DNA: TGTGCCAGCAGCTTAGGGCTAGGTGAGCAGTTCTTC
CDR3: CASSLGLGEQFF
D: -
V: TRBV11-2
size: -
J: TRBJ2-1

DNA: TGTGCCAGCAGCGTAGCCCTACTAGCGGGAGGGAATGAGCAGTTCTTC
CDR3: CASSVALLAGGNEQFF
D: TRBD2
V: TRBV9
size: -
J: TRBJ2-1

DNA: TGTGCCAGCAGTGCGCTGGGGACACACTCTGGAAACACCATATATTTT
CDR3: CASSALGTHSGNTIYF
D: -
V: TRBV9
size: -
J: TRBJ1-3

DNA: TGTGCTAGTGGTTTGAAGGGGGCCGGCAATCAGCCCCAGCATTTT
CDR3: CASGLKGAGNQPQHF
D: TRBD1
V: TRBV12-5
size: -
J: TRBJ1-5

DNA: TGTGCCCCGGGGGTCGAGCAGTACTTC
CDR3: CAPGVEQYF
D: -
V: TRBV3-1/TRBV3-2
size: -
J: TRBJ2-7

DNA: TGTGCCAGCAGCCGAATGGGGACTACCTACGAGCAGTACTTC
CDR3: CASSRMGTTYEQYF
D: TRBD2
V: TRBV3-1/TRBV3-2
size: -
J: TRBJ2-7

DNA: TGTGCCAGCACTAGCCGCCAAGCGGGGGGACTGGATACGCAGTATTTT
CDR3: CASTSRQAGGLDTQYF
D: TRBD2
V: TRBV6-4
size: -
J: TRBJ2-3

DNA: TGTGCCATCAGTCCCCCTCCTAGCGGGAGGTCCTCTGGGGCCAACGTCCTGACTTTC
CDR3: CAISPPPSGRSSGANVLTF
D: TRBD2
V: TRBV10-3
size: few
J: TRBJ2-6

DNA: TGTGCCAGCAGTTTAGATAGCCAGACCTACAATGAGCAGTTCTTC
CDR3: CASSLDSQTYNEQFF
D: -
V: TRBV27
size: -
J: TRBJ2-1

DNA: TGTGCCAGCAGCTTCCGGGACAGGGTTGGTGGCTACACCTTC
CDR3: CASSFRDRVGGYTF
D: TRBD1
V: TRBV7-2
size: -
J: TRBJ1-2

DNA: TGTGCCAGCTCACTGGACAGGGGGCGGGGGAACACTGAAGCTTTCTTT
CDR3: CASSLDRGRGNTEAFF
D: TRBD1
V: TRBV18
size: -
J: TRBJ1-1

DNA: TGTGCCAGCAGCTTAGGCTCCGCAGGGGCCCAGTACTTC
CDR3: CASSLGSAGAQYF
D: -
V: TRBV13
size: -
J: TRBJ2-5

DNA: TGTGCCAGTAGCGACAGGGGCTATGGCTACACCTTC
CDR3: CASSDRGYGYTF
D: TRBD1
V: TRBV19
size: -
J: TRBJ1-2

DNA: TGTGCCAGCAGCTCGACGGGTGGCTACACCTTC
CDR3: CASSSTGGYTF
D: -
V: TRBV7-8
size: -
J: TRBJ1-2

DNA: TGCAGCGGCCGCCGACAGGGAGACTATGGCTACACCTTC
CDR3: CSGRRQGDYGYTF
D: TRBD1
V: TRBV29-1
size: -
J: TRBJ1-2